This TCR beta chain originates from a study of shared clonotypes between healthy human individuals. There are 16 residues in the CDR3. The germline V gene has CDR1 LGHNA and CDR2 YNFKEQ. Trimming removed 0 bases at V and 8 bases at J, with 19 bases between. Each subset's genomic DNA was shared equally among a number of immunoSEQ plates. An approximately 200 ng quantity of DNA, 25,000 to 35,000 T cell genomes, went into the sorted-subset replicate PCRs. Generated by immunoSEQ multiplex PCR, the TCRdb table keeps only in-frame clones and is missing some. The sample lists over a million clones; around 78% were seen once.

The J gene is TRBJ1-2, the V gene TRBV4-2, with D perhaps TRBD1 (5 bases). The sequencing input was memory CD4+ T cells from PBMCs. This sample's subset: CD45RA-negative fraction. The source is a man younger than 35 in good health. Some clones in this sample may be carry-over from other donors' samples. CDR3 protein: CASSQDRGTPVGGYTF. The DNA for the CDR3 is TGTGCCAGCAGCCAAGACCGAGGGACCCCGGTCGGCGGCTACACCTTC.